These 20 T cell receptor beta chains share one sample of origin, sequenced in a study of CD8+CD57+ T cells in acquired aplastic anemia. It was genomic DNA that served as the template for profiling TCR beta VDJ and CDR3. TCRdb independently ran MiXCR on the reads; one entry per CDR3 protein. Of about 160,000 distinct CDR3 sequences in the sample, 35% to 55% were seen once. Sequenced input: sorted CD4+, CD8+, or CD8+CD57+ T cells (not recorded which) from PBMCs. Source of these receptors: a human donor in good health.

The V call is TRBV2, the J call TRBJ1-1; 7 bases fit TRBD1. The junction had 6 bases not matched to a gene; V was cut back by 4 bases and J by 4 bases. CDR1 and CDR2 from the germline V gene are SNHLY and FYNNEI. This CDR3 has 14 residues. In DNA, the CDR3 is TGTGCCAGCAGTGGAAGGGGGCAGGTCACTGAAGCTTTCTTT. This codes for CASSGRGQVTEAFF.

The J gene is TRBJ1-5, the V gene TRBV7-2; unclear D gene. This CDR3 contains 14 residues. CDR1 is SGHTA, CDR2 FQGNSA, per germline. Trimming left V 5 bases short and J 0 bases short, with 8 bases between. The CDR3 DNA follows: TGTGCCAGCAGCCTCCTACATAGCAATCAGCCCCAGCATTTT. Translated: CASSLLHSNQPQHF.

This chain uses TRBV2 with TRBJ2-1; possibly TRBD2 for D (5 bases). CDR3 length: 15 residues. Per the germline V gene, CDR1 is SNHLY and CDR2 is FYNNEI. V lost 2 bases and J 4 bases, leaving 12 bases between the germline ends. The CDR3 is CASSEFGVLYNEQFF. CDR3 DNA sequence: TGTGCCAGCAGTGAATTCGGGGTATTGTACAATGAGCAGTTCTTC.

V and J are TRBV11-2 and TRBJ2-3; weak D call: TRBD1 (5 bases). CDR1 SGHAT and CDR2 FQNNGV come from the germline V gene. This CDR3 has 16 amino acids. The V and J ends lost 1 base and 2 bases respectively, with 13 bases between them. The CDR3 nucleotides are TGTGCCAGCAGCTTAGGGTTCAGGGTCTACACAGATACGCAGTATTTT. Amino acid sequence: CASSLGFRVYTDTQYF.

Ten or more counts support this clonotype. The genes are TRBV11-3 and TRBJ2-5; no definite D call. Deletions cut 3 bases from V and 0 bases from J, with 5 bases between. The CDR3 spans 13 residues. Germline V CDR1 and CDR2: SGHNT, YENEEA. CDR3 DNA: TGTGCCAGCAGCTTGAGGTACCAAGAGACCCAGTACTTC. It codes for CASSLRYQETQYF.

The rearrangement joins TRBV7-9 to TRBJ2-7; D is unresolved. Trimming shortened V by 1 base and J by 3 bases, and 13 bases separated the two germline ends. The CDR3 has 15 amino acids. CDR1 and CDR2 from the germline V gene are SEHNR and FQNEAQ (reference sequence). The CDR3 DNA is TGTGCCAGCAGCTTAGGGCCAGGCTTAGACTACGAGCAGTACTTC. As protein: CASSLGPGLDYEQYF.

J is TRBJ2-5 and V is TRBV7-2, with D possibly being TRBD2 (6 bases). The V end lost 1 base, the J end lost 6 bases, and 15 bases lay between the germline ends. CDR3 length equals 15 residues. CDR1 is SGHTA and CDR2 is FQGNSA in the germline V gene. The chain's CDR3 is CASSLGMGGFKTQYF. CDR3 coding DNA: TGTGCCAGCAGCTTAGGAATGGGAGGTTTTAAGACCCAGTACTTC.

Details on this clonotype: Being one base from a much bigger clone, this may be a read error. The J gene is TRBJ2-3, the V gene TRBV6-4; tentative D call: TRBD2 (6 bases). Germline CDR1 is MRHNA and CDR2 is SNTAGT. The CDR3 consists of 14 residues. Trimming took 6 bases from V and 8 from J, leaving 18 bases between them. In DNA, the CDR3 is TGTGCCAGCAGCCTCGAGCGGGCGGCAGGTACGCAGTATTTT. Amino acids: CASSLERAAGTQYF.

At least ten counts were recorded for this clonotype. Here the CDR3 DNA reads TGCAGTGCTCCGACGGGGCAGGAGACCCAGTACTTC. It specifies CSAPTGQETQYF. The chain uses TRBV20-1 and TRBJ2-5; D may be TRBD1 or TRBD2 (5 bases each). CDR1 and CDR2 from the germline V gene are DFQATT and SNEGSKA (reference sequence). The CDR3 runs 12 residues. Trimming shortened V by 5 bases and J by 5 bases, and 12 bases separated the two germline ends.

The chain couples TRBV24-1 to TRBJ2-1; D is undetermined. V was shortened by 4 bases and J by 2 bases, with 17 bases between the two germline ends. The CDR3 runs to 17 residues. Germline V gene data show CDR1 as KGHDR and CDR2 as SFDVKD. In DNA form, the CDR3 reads TGTGCCACCAGTGACTCGGCCCCTCTGCCTCCCTACAATGAGCAGTTCTTC. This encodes CATSDSAPLPPYNEQFF.

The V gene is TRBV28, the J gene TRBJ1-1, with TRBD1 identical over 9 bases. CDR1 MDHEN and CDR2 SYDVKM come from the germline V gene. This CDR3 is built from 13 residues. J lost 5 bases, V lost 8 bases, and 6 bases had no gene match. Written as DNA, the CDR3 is TGTGCCAGCCGTGGGACAGGGCGGACTGAAGCTTTCTTT. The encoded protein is CASRGTGRTEAFF.

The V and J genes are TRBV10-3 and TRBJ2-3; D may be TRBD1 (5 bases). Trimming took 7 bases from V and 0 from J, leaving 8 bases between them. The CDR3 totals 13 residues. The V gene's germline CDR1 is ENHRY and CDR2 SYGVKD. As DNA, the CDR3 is TGTGCCATCAAGACAGCGAGCACAGATACGCAGTATTTT. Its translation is CAIKTASTDTQYF.

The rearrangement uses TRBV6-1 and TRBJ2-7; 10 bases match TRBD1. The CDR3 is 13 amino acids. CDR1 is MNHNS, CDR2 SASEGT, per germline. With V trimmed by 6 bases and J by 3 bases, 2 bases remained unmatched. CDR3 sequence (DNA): TGTGCCAGCAGACGGGACAGGGGCTACGAGCAGTACTTC. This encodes CASRRDRGYEQYF.

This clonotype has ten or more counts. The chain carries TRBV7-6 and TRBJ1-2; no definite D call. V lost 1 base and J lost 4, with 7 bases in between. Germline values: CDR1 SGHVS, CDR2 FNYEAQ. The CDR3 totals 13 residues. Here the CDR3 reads CASSLGSIYGYTF. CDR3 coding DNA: TGTGCCAGCAGCTTAGGAAGTATCTATGGCTACACCTTC. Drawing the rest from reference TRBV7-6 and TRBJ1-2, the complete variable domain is GAGVSQSPRYKVTKRGQDVALRCDPISGHVSLYWYRQALGQGPEFLTYFNYEAQQDKSGLPNDRFSAERPEGSISTLTIQRTEQRDSAMYRCASSLGSIYGYTFGSGTRLTVV.

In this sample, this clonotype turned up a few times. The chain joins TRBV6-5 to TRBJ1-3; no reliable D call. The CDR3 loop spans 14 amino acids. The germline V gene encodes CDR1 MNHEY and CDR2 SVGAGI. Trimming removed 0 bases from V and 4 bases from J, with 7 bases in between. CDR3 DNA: TGTGCCAGCAGTTACTCCCCAAGCGGAAACACCATATATTTT. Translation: CASSYSPSGNTIYF.

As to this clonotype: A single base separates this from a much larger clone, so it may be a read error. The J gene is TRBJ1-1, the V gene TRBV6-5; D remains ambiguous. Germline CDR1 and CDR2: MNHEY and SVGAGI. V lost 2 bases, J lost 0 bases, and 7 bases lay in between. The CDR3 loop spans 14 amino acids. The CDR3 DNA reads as TGTGCCAGCAGTTACGTTCTAATGAACACTGAAGCTTTCTTT. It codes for CASSYVLMNTEAFF.

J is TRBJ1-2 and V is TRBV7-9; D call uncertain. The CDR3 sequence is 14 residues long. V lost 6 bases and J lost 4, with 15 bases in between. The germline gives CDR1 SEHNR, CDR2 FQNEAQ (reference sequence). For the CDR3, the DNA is TGTGCCAGCAGTGTCGGCGGACCTTCCTATGGCTACACCTTC. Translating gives CASSVGGPSYGYTF.

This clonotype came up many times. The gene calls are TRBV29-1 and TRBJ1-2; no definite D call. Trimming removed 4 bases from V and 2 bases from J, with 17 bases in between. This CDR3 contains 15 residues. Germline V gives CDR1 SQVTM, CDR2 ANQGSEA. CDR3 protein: CSVGAPSSLNYGYTF. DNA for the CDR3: TGCAGCGTTGGGGCCCCTAGCAGTTTAAACTATGGCTACACCTTC.

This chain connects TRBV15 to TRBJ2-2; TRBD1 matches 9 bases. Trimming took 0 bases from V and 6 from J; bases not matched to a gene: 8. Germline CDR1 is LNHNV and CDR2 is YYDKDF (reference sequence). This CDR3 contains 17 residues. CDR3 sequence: CATSRDSGQGVAGELFF. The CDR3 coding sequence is TGTGCCACCAGCAGAGATTCGGGACAGGGTGTCGCCGGGGAGCTGTTTTTT. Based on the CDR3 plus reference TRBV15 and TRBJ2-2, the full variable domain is DAMVIQNPRYQVTQFGKPVTLSCSQTLNHNVMYWYQQKSSQAPKLLFHYYDKDFNNEADTPDNFQSRRPNTSFCFLDIRSPGLGDTAMYLCATSRDSGQGVAGELFFGEGSRLTVL.

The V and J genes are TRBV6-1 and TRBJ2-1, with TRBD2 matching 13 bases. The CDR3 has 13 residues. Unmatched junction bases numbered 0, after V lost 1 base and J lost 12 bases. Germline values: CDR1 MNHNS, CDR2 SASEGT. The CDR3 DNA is TGTGCCAGCAGTGAAGGACTAGCGGGAGGGCAGTTCTTC. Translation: CASSEGLAGGQFF.